A single sample is the source of the 19 T cell receptor beta chains below, sequenced in a study of T cell changes during pregnancy in multiple sclerosis. Assay: immunoSEQ multiplex PCR; the TCRdb copy retains only in-frame clones and omits some. The sample holds 90,000 to 120,000 clones, 85% to 95% seen once. The sample was peripheral blood, taken in the second trimester of pregnancy. Source of these receptors: a female donor with multiple sclerosis, enrolled in a pregnancy study.

V and J are TRBV28 and TRBJ2-7; D is unresolved. The germline V gene has CDR1 MDHEN and CDR2 SYDVKM. The CDR3 spans 14 residues. The ends were cut back, 6 bases at V and 2 bases at J, with 14 bases in the middle. The CDR3 spells CASSLLVIAYEQYF. The DNA of the CDR3 is TGTGCCAGCAGCCTGCTAGTGATCGCCTACGAGCAGTACTTC.

The rearrangement uses TRBV5-1 and TRBJ2-3; the D gene is possibly TRBD2 (5 bases). Germline-derived CDR1 and CDR2 are SGHRS and YFSETQ. This CDR3 spans 15 amino acids. The ends were cut back, 2 bases at V and 0 bases at J, with 10 bases in the middle. The CDR3 DNA follows: TGCGCCAGCAGCTTCGGCGGGCTGAGCACAGATACGCAGTATTTT. It specifies CASSFGGLSTDTQYF.

This sequence joins TRBV23-1 and TRBJ1-3; TRBD1 is a possible D gene (5 bases). TRBV23-1 is reported as an ORF; its role is uncertain. V was cut by 1 base and J by 0 bases, with 16 bases left in between. This CDR3 comprises 18 residues. CDR3 nucleotide sequence: TGCGCCAGCAGTCAATGGGCGTGGGGGGACTCCTCTGGAAACACCATATATTTT. The encoded protein is CASSQWAWGDSSGNTIYF.

The chain links TRBV18 to TRBJ1-1; D unclear. Germline V CDR1 and CDR2: KGHSH, LQKENI. The CDR3 is 15 residues long. Trimming cost V 3 bases and J 3 bases, with 14 bases left between them. The CDR3 sequence is CASSPSATAYTEAFF. CDR3 DNA sequence: TGTGCCAGCTCACCTTCTGCCACAGCCTACACTGAAGCTTTCTTT.

The chain has TRBV9 and TRBJ2-3; 10 positions agree with TRBD1. The CDR3 is made up of 16 amino acids. The germline V gene has CDR1 SGDLS and CDR2 YYNGEE. The ends lost 4 bases at V and 3 bases at J; junction bases unmatched: 8. This chain's CDR3 is CASSPTGGEGTDTQYF. The CDR3 DNA sequence: TGTGCCAGCAGCCCGACAGGGGGCGAGGGGACAGATACGCAGTATTTT.

CDR3 protein: CASIWTQGRTEAFF. CDR3 DNA sequence: TGTGCCAGTATCTGGACCCAGGGGCGGACTGAAGCTTTCTTT. The chain uses TRBV28 and TRBJ1-1; D is perhaps TRBD1 (6 bases). The germline V gene has CDR1 MDHEN and CDR2 SYDVKM. Trimming stripped 9 bases from V and 5 bases from J, with 19 bases between. There are 14 residues in the CDR3.

This chain links TRBV4-2 with TRBJ2-7; 7 bases are shared with TRBD2. This CDR3 has 15 residues. The germline gives CDR1 LGHNA, CDR2 YNFKEQ. J lost 5 bases, V lost 3 bases, and 10 bases had no gene match. The CDR3 DNA reads as TGTGCCAGCAGCCACGTCACGGGGGGATTGAACGAGCAGTACTTC. Translated, it gives CASSHVTGGLNEQYF.

This clone showed up just once. V and J are TRBV5-4 and TRBJ1-2; 10 bases are a match to TRBD1. Germline CDR1 is SGHNT and CDR2 is YYREEE (reference sequence). The CDR3 has 14 amino acids. V was clipped by 4 bases and J by 7 bases; unmatched bases: 7. The CDR3, as DNA: TGTGCCAGCAGCCTCCCCCGGGACAGGGGTGGCTACACCTTC. Its translation is CASSLPRDRGGYTF.

V is TRBV30 and J is TRBJ2-3; 9 bases are shared with TRBD2. The CDR3 totals 20 residues. The V segment lost 0 bases and the J segment 0 bases; nucleotides outside the gene matches: 16. Germline V gene data show CDR1 as GTSNPN and CDR2 as SVGIG (reference sequence). In nucleotides, the CDR3 is TGTGCCTGGAGTGTATATCTGGCGGGGGGGTTCTCATCTAGCACAGATACGCAGTATTTT. Its protein is CAWSVYLAGGFSSSTDTQYF.

The chain is built from TRBV2 and TRBJ1-5; D unclear. V lost 2 bases to trimming and J lost 0 bases, with 8 bases between them. The CDR3 spans 15 residues. Germline lookup yields CDR1 SNHLY and CDR2 FYNNEI. The CDR3, as DNA: TGTGCCAGCAGTGAACACCGGGATAGCAATCAGCCCCAGCATTTT. Translated: CASSEHRDSNQPQHF.

This clone showed up just a few times. V usage is TRBV10-3 and J usage is TRBJ1-5; 7 positions match TRBD1. Germline-derived CDR1 and CDR2 are ENHRY and SYGVKD. This CDR3 has 13 residues. V lost 10 bases, J lost 4 bases, and 7 bases stayed unmatched. This chain's CDR3 is CASNDRVNQPQHF. In nucleotides, the CDR3 is TGTGCCAGCAACGACAGGGTTAATCAGCCCCAGCATTTT.

This clone was recorded only once. J is TRBJ2-2 and V is TRBV7-3, with 8 nucleotides matching TRBD2. The V gene's germline CDR1 is SGHTA and CDR2 FQGTGA. This CDR3 region has 16 residues. J lost 3 bases, V lost 2 bases, and 5 bases had no gene match. DNA for the CDR3: TGTGCCAGCAGCTTACTCGGGGGGGCGGACACCGGGGAGCTGTTTTTT. Translating gives CASSLLGGADTGELFF.

This rearrangement joins TRBV7-2 to TRBJ2-7; 7 nucleotides agree with TRBD2. The germline V gene encodes CDR1 SGHTA and CDR2 FQGNSA. J lost 6 bases, V lost 4 bases, and 9 bases had no gene match. This CDR3 spans 14 amino acids. This CDR3 reads CASSSGGGMGEQYF. CDR3 coding DNA: TGTGCCAGCAGCTCCGGCGGGGGTATGGGCGAGCAGTACTTC.

The chain links TRBV11-2 to TRBJ2-3, with a tentative D call TRBD1 (6 bases). The CDR3 contains 16 residues. Trimming removed 2 bases at V and 0 bases at J, with 12 bases between. CDR1 and CDR2 from the germline V gene are SGHAT and FQNNGV. CDR3 sequence reads: CASSLNRQASTDTQYF. CDR3 DNA sequence: TGTGCCAGCAGCTTAAATCGACAGGCTAGCACAGATACGCAGTATTTT.

The V gene is TRBV5-6, the J gene TRBJ1-1; TRBD1 matches at 7 bases. The CDR3 is 15 residues long. Trimming cost V 4 bases and J 5 bases; bases outside gene matches: 11. The germline V gene encodes CDR1 SGHDT and CDR2 YYEEEE. The CDR3 DNA reads TGTGCCAGCAGCGGCCCCCCCGGGGACAGTACTGAAGCTTTCTTT. Its protein product is CASSGPPGDSTEAFF.

The rearrangement uses TRBV6-4 and TRBJ2-1; 9 nucleotides align to TRBD2. Trimming at V came to 4 bases and at J to 4 bases, leaving 5 bases not matched to a gene. In germline, CDR1 is MRHNA, CDR2 SNTAGT. This CDR3 is 15 amino acids long. CDR3 sequence (DNA): TGTGCCAGCAGTGCAAGCGGGGGGACTTACAATGAGCAGTTCTTC. Its translation: CASSASGGTYNEQFF.

The chain links TRBV5-8 to TRBJ2-2; TRBD2 is a possible D gene (6 bases). V was clipped by 3 bases and J by 1 base, with 10 bases between them. This CDR3 is 15 amino acids long. Germline CDR1 reads SGHTS; CDR2 reads YDEGEE. CDR3 in amino acids: CASSSGLLNTGELFF. The CDR3 DNA reads TGTGCCAGCAGCTCGGGACTTTTGAACACCGGGGAGCTGTTTTTT. The entire variable domain, with the rest obtained from reference TRBV5-8 and TRBJ2-2, is as follows: EAGVTQSPTHLIKTRGQQATLRCSPISGHTSVYWYQQALGLGLQFLLWYDEGEERNRGNFPPRFSGRQFPNYSSELNVNALELEDSALYLCASSSGLLNTGELFFGEGSRLTVL.

The chain combines TRBV7-8 with TRBJ2-3; 8 bases fit TRBD2. Trimming removed 3 bases from V and 8 bases from J; junction bases left unmatched: 7. This CDR3 is 14 amino acids long. Germline V gene lookup returns CDR1 SGHVS and CDR2 FQNEAQ. CDR3 DNA sequence: TGTGCCAGCAGCTTTCCAGCGGGGGCCATTACGCAGTATTTT. It specifies CASSFPAGAITQYF.

This chain joins TRBV14 and TRBJ1-6; D possibly corresponds to TRBD1 (6 bases). Germline V gene lookup returns CDR1 SGHDN and CDR2 FVKESK. The CDR3 extends over 13 amino acids. Trimming took off 4 bases at V and 10 bases at J, with 11 bases between the two ends. The CDR3 reads CASSLWTESPLHF. In nucleotides, the CDR3 is TGTGCCAGCAGCCTGTGGACAGAATCACCCCTCCACTTT.